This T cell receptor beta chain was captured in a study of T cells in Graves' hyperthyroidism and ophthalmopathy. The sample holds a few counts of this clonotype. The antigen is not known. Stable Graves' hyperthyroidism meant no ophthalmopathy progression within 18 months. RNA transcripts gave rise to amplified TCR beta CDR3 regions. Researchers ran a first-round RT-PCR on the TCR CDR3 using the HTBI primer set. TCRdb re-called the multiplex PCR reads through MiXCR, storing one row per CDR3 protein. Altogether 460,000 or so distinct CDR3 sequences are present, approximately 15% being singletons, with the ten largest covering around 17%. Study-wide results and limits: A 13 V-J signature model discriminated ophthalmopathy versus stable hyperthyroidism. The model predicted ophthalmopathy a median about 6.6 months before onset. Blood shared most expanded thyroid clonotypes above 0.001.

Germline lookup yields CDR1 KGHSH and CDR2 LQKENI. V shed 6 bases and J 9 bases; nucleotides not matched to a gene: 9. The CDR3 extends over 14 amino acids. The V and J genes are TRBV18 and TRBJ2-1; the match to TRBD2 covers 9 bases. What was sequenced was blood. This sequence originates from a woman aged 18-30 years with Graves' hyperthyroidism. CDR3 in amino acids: CASSASSGKVEQFF. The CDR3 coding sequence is TGTGCCAGCTCGGCGTCTAGCGGGAAGGTTGAGCAGTTCTTC.